This T cell receptor beta chain was sequenced for a study of beta chain features in type 1 diabetes. Study summary: Sorted cell examination encompassed over 90,000,000 cells across all samples.

Germline V lookup: CDR1 LGHNA, CDR2 YNFKEQ. The CDR3 totals 18 residues. Germline trimming cut 4 bases from V and 2 bases from J; bases unmatched to any gene: 13. Every isolated RNA sample was fully reverse transcribed, so sequencing captured expressed TCRB transcripts. The data were produced by immunoSEQ multiplex PCR, yet TCRdb's version contains in-frame clones alone and is incomplete. The data contain under 900,000 clones, about a sixth of them singletons. The TCR sequence derives from a woman aged 18-30 years in good health. The material sequenced was naive CD4+ T cells from blood. The gene calls are TRBV4-2 and TRBJ2-3, with 9 bases matching TRBD2. CDR3 bases: TGTGCCAGCAGCCTCCCTAGAGCGGGAGGCACACTCACAGATACGCAGTATTTT. The encoded protein is CASSLPRAGGTLTDTQYF.